This TCR beta chain was captured in a study of radiation and T cells in renal cell carcinoma. Study summary: Nephrectomy followed 15 Gy stereotactic body radiation by 4 weeks.

Broader study findings: Without pretreatment biopsies, baseline tumor clonotype presence was undetermined. From baseline, blood top tumor clonotypes peaked at 2 weeks post-radiation.

Time point denoted: baseline pretreatment blood. The sample's treatment: 15 Gy SBRT to primary tumor, nephrectomy 4 weeks later. Radiation-treated patients gave blood at baseline, week 2 and week 4. Clones were read by immunoSEQ multiplex PCR, and TCRdb kept only the in-frame ones, dropping some. The table lists roughly 120,000 clones, roughly 80% of them singletons. The J segment lost 5 bases and the V segment lost 5 bases, leaving 6 bases of the junction unmatched. There are 14 residues in the CDR3. From germline, CDR1 is PRHDT and CDR2 FYEKMQ (reference sequence). This clone was seen a single time. What it binds is not known.

The rearrangement links TRBV13 to TRBJ2-7; TRBD1 aligns across 10 bases. The specimen comprised blood, sampled from a patient whose treatment included radiotherapy and nephrectomy. This clonotype originated in a woman aged 55-70 years with renal cell carcinoma. This chain's CDR3 is CASSLGTGDDEQYF. In nucleotides, the CDR3 is TGTGCCAGCAGCCTCGGGACAGGGGATGACGAGCAGTACTTC.